This T cell receptor (beta chain) was found in a study of technical replicates of blood from several donors. The repertoire was sequenced with immunoSEQ multiplex PCR; TCRdb's copy has only in-frame clones and lacks some. Found here are tens of thousands of clones, 91% of them singletons; the top ten hold around 0.37%. The CDR3 is made up of 15 amino acids. Germline V CDR1 and CDR2: SEHNR, FQNEAQ (reference sequence). V lost 4 bases to trimming and J lost 9 bases; unmatched junction nucleotides: 14. Specimen: T cells isolated from PBMCs. The chain links TRBV7-9 to TRBJ2-7; 8 bases are shared with TRBD1. This TCR was recovered from a human donor in good health. Some clones in this sample may be carry-over from other donors' samples. CDR3 amino acids: CASSSSDRGHYGQYF. The CDR3 bases are TGTGCCAGCAGCTCTAGTGACAGGGGACATTATGGGCAGTACTTC.